This T cell receptor beta chain was sequenced for a study of cytomegalovirus exposure and HLA in healthy donors (dated by TCRdb to about 2017). In the study overall: According to a later analysis, one platform produced both the 100 to 150 validation repertoires and the roughly 640 repertoires of the first cohort. The study aimed to test whether signatures of past pathogen exposure could be identified by cataloging public T cell receptors. Along with the approximately 670-subject first cohort, a separate validation cohort of over 90 different subjects was used. To predict cytomegalovirus infection status, the study brought together high-throughput TCR immunosequencing, statistical association of individual TCRs with disease status, and machine learning. On the study overall, not on this receptor specifically: Most TCR sequences were seen in very few donors, while some public TCRs were found in many individuals. The authors suggested that the approach could potentially be generalized to other disease states and immunological phenotypes. A later analysis lacked HLA typing for the validation cohort, so it scored co-occurrence in that cohort across all 130 or so repertoires. In a later analysis, TCRs clustered in the first cohort were found to also tend to co-occur in the 100 to 150 validation repertoires, with approximately 95% of cluster scores above 0. Cytomegalovirus status was reported to be diagnosed by the classifier with high specificity and sensitivity in both the original and validation cohorts. The study gave a list of some 150 TCR beta chains associated with cytomegalovirus. A few of the identified cytomegalovirus-associated TCR beta chains were confirmed in vitro to be specific for cytomegalovirus antigens.

The donors were included in the validation cohort of some 120 subjects, a group kept apart from the roughly 730-subject first cohort. After removal of 2 bases from V and 7 bases from J, the junction retains 7 bases not matched to a gene. According to the germline V gene (reference sequence), CDR1 reads SEHNR and CDR2 reads FQNEAQ. There are 15 amino acids in the CDR3, from cysteine to phenylalanine inclusive. The retained sequence is limited to the CDR3, 45 bases, with the frame set at the first base. A remark on this clone: The antigen it binds to is not known. No per-base quality is available; no much larger clone lies one base away.

The library was built by means of the immunoSEQ multiplex PCR assay. In the source study's methods: A statistical classification framework was built for diagnosing cytomegalovirus status from the catalog of TCR beta chain sequences. TCRdb mirrors the immuneACCESS table, restricted to in-frame sequences. Some clones are absent from its copies; in checked studies, under half trace to an unresolved V gene, and the reason for the others is unknown. V and J calls and clone size are given by that table; D and trimming were obtained from the DNA. This sample comprises 60,000 to 85,000 clones, 96% of them detected only once. The biggest ten clones account for around 5% of the sample.

The sample was PBMCs. The TCR sequence derives from a woman between 18 and 30 years old in good health and CMV-seropositive. The rearranged segments are TRBV7-9 and TRBJ2-1, with 8 central nucleotides matching TRBD2. The DNA is TGTGCCAGCAGCTTATTCCAGCGGGAGAAAAATGAGCAGTTCTTC. It codes for CASSLFQREKNEQFF. The CDR3 plus the reference TRBV7-9 and TRBJ2-1 genes for the other parts give the full variable domain: DTGVSQNPRHKITKRGQNVTFRCDPISEHNRLYWYRQTLGQGPEFLTYFQNEAQLEKSRLLSDRFSAERPKGSFSTLEIQRTEQGDSAMYLCASSLFQREKNEQFFGPGTRLTVL.